Listed below are T cell receptor beta chains from one sample, sequenced in a study of blood T cells in healthy people across ages. TCRdb re-analysed the 5' RACE reads in MiXCR, keeping a single row per CDR3 protein. Counted here are around 800,000 distinct CDR3 sequences, 35% to 50% occurring once; the ten biggest clones make up 15% to 20%. The source material was blood. These receptors all come from a man at least 80 years old in good health. Both conserved end residues are part of each CDR3. The D gene is left open where the match is weak. Clone size, where shown, is once, few, many, or a class for clones that have expanded.

>TRBJ2-7|TRBD2|NA|TRBV11-2
TGTGCCAGCAGCTTAAACGGAGCGGGAGGGGAATACGAGCAGTACTTC
CASSLNGAGGEYEQYF
>TRBJ2-1|TRBD2|many|TRBV5-1
TGCGCCAGCAGGCCGCGGGGAGCGGGAGCAGATGAGCAGTTCTTC
CASRPRGAGADEQFF
>TRBJ2-7|TRBD2|NA|TRBV12-3/TRBV12-4
TGTGCCAGCAGTTTGGGAGGGAGGGCCCCCTACGAGCAGTACTTC
CASSLGGRAPYEQYF
>TRBJ2-1|NA|many|TRBV20-1
TGCAGTGCTAGGGGTCGGGCGGAGTCCTCCTACAATGAGCAGTTCTTC
CSARGRAESSYNEQFF
>TRBJ2-3|NA|NA|TRBV25-1
TGTGCCAGCAGCCCACAGAAGGGTGGCACAGATACGCAGTATTTT
CASSPQKGGTDTQYF
>TRBJ2-5|TRBD2|NA|TRBV6-5
TGTGCCAGCCGAGTAGCGGGAGGCCGGGAGACCCAGTACTTC
CASRVAGGRETQYF
>TRBJ1-5|NA|NA|TRBV5-1
TGCGCCAGCAGCTTGGTACAGGGTGGTCAGCCCCAGCATTTT
CASSLVQGGQPQHF
>TRBJ2-7|NA|few|TRBV5-1
TGCGCCAGCAGCTTGGTTGGCGTTGGTCAGGGGGGCTCCTACGAGCAGTACTTC
CASSLVGVGQGGSYEQYF
>TRBJ2-3|TRBD2|NA|TRBV7-2
TGTGCCAGCAGCCCCAGCAGGCTAGCGGGAGGCGAGACAGATACGCAGTATTTT
CASSPSRLAGGETDTQYF
>TRBJ2-2|TRBD1|NA|TRBV5-1
TGCGCCAGCAACAGGGGAACAAACACCGGGGAGCTGTTTTTT
CASNRGTNTGELFF
>TRBJ2-5|TRBD2|NA|TRBV10-3
TGTGCCATCAGTGAGTCAGGGGAGGGAGAAGAGACCCAGTACTTC
CAISESGEGEETQYF
>TRBJ1-1|TRBD1|NA|TRBV7-6
TGTGCCAGCAGCTTAGGTTCCCGGGACAGGGAACGGGGAGCTTTCTTT
CASSLGSRDRERGAFF
>TRBJ2-7|TRBD2|NA|TRBV30
TGTGCCTGGAGTATCGGACTAGCGGGAAGATACGAGCAGTACTTC
CAWSIGLAGRYEQYF
>TRBJ2-3|NA|few|TRBV7-2
TGTGCCAGCAGCTTAGGGGGCAGCAGAACAGATACGCAGTATTTT
CASSLGGSRTDTQYF
>TRBJ1-4|NA|NA|TRBV6-6
TGTGCCAGCAGTTACTCGCATCCCGATGAAAAACTGTTTTTT
CASSYSHPDEKLFF
>TRBJ2-5|TRBD2|NA|TRBV12-3/TRBV12-4
TGTGCCAGCAGCGAACGGACTAGCGGGGGGCCCTCACAAGAGACCCAGTACTTC
CASSERTSGGPSQETQYF
>TRBJ2-1|TRBD1|NA|TRBV20-1
TGCAGTGCTAGAGTGGACAGGTACAAGGAGCAGTTCTTC
CSARVDRYKEQFF
>TRBJ2-1|TRBD1|NA|TRBV5-1
TGCGCCAGCAGCTTTGGGACAGGGCAATACAATGAGCAGTTCTTC
CASSFGTGQYNEQFF
>TRBJ2-7|NA|few|TRBV20-1
TGCAGTGCCCGAATGTCCCAGAACGACGAGCAGTACTTC
CSARMSQNDEQYF
>TRBJ1-5|NA|NA|TRBV27
TGTGCCAGCAGTGGCGGGAATCAGCCCCAGCATTTT
CASSGGNQPQHF
>TRBJ2-5|NA|NA|TRBV7-8
TGTGCCAGCAGCGTAGGGGCTAGTGTCAGGGAGACCCAGTACTTC
CASSVGASVRETQYF
>TRBJ2-1|TRBD1|NA|TRBV5-1
TGCGCCAGCAGCTTGGTGGGGACAGGGGTTCATGAGCAGTTCTTC
CASSLVGTGVHEQFF
>TRBJ1-1|NA|many|TRBV5-5
TGTGCCAGCAGCTTCAGAGGAGATAACACTGAAGCTTTCTTT
CASSFRGDNTEAFF
>TRBJ2-1|NA|few|TRBV6-2/TRBV6-3
TGTGCCAGCAGTTACTCGTGGGGGCGAAGCTCCTACAATGAGCAGTTCTTC
CASSYSWGRSSYNEQFF
>TRBJ1-5|TRBD1|once|TRBV29-1
TGCAGCGTTGGCCCAGGGGGCGGACAGCCCCAGCATTTT
CSVGPGGGQPQHF
>TRBJ2-2|TRBD2|NA|TRBV24-1
TGTGCCACCAGTGATATGACTAGCGGGAACACCGGGGAGCTGTTTTTT
CATSDMTSGNTGELFF
>TRBJ2-1|NA|NA|TRBV7-9
TGTGCCAGCAGCTTATTCGGCGGGTCTTACCTAACCTTCTACAATGAGCAGTTCTTC
CASSLFGGSYLTFYNEQFF